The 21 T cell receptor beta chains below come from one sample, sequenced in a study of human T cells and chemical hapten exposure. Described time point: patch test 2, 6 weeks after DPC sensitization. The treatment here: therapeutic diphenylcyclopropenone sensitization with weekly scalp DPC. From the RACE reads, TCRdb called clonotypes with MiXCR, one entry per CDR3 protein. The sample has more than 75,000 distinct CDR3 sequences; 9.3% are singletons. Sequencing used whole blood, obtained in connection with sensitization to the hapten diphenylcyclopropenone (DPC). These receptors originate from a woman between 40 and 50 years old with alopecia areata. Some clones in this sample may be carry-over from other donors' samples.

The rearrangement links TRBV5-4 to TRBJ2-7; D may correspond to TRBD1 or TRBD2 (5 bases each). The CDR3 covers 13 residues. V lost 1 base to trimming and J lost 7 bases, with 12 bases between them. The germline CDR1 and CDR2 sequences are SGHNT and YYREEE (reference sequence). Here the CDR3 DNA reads TGTGCCAGCAGCTTGCCGGGCTGGGGGGAGCAGTACTTC. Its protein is CASSLPGWGEQYF.

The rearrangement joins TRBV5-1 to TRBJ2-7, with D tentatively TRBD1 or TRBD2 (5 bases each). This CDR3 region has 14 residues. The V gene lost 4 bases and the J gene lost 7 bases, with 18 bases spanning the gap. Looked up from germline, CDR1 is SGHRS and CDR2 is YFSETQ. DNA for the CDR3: TGCGCCAGCAGCGACCCGGGACGGAGTGGGGAGCAGTACTTC. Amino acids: CASSDPGRSGEQYF.

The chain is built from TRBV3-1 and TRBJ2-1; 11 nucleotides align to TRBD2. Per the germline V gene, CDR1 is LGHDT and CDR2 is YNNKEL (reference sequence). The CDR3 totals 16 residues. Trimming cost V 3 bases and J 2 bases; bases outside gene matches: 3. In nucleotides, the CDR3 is TGTGCCAGCAGCCACCGGACTAGCGGGCCCTACAATGAGCAGTTCTTC. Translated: CASSHRTSGPYNEQFF.

The CDR3 coding sequence is TGCGCCAGCAGCCGGTCGCATTCAGATACGCAGTATTTT. Its translation: CASSRSHSDTQYF. This chain joins TRBV4-3 and TRBJ2-3; D is unresolved. This CDR3 comprises 13 residues. V gave up 4 bases and J gave up 4 bases, with 9 bases separating them. Per germline, CDR1 LGHNA and CDR2 YSLEER.

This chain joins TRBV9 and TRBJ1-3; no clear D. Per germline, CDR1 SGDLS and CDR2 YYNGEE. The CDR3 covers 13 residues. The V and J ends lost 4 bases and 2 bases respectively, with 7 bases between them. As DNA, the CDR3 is TGTGCCAGCAGCTTCAGGACTGGAAACACCATATATTTT. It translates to CASSFRTGNTIYF.

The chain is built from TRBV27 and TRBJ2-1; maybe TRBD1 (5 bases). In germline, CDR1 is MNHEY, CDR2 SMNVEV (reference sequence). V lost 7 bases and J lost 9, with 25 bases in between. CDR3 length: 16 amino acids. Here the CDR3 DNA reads TGTGCCAGCATTCTTGGGCAGGGCGGCCATCTGGGTGAGCAGTTCTTC. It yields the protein CASILGQGGHLGEQFF.

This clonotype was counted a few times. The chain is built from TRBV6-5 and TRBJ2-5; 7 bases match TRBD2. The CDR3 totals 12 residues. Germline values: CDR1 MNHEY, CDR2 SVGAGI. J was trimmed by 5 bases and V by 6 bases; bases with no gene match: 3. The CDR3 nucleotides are TGTGCCAGCAGCGGAGCGGGGGAGACCCAGTACTTC. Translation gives CASSGAGETQYF.

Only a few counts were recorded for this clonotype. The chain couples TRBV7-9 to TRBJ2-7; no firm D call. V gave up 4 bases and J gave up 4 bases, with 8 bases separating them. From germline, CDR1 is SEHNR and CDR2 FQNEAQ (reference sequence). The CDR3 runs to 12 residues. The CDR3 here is CASSSISYEQYF. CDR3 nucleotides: TGTGCCAGCAGCTCGATTTCGTACGAGCAGTACTTC.

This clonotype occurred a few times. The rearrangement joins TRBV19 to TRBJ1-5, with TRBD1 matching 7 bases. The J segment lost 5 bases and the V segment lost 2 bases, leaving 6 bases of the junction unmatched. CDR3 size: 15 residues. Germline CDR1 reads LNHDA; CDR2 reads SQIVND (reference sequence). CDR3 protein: CASSITGAEDQPQHF. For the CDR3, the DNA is TGTGCCAGTAGTATAACAGGGGCGGAGGATCAGCCCCAGCATTTT. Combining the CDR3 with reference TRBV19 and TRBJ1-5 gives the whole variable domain DGGITQSPKYLFRKEGQNVTLSCEQNLNHDAMYWYRQDPGQGLRLIYYSQIVNDFQKGDIAEGYSVSREKKESFPLTVTSAQKNPTAFYLCASSITGAEDQPQHFGDGTRLSIL.

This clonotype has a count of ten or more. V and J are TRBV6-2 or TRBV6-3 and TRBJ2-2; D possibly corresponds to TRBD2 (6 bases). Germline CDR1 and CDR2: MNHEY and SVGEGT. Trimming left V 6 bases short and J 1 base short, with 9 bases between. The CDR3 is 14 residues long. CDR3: CASSRLENTGELFF. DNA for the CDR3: TGTGCCAGCAGCAGACTAGAGAACACCGGGGAGCTGTTTTTT.

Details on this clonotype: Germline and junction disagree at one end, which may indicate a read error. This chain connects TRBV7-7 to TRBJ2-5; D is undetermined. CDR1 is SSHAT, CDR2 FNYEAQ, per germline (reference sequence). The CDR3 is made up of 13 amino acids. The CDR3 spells CASSLEVQETQYF. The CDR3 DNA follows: TGTGCTAGCAGCTTAGAAGTACAAGAGACCCAGTACTTC. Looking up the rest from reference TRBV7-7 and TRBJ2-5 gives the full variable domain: GAGVSQSPRYKVTKRGQDVTLRCDPISSHATLYWYQQALGQGPEFLTYFNYEAQPDKSGLPSDRFSAERPEGSISTLTIQRTEQRDSAMYRCASSLEVQETQYFGPGTRLLVL.

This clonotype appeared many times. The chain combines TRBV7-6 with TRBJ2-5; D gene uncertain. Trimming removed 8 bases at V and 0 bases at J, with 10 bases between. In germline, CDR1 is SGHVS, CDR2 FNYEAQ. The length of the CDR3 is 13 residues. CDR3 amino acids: CASAWWYQETQYF. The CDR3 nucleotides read TGTGCCAGCGCTTGGTGGTACCAAGAGACCCAGTACTTC.

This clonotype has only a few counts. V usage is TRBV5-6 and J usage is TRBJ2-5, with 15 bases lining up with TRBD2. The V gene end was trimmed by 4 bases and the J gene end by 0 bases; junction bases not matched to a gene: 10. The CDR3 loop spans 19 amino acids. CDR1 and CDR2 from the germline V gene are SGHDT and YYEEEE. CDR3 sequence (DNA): TGTGCCAGCAGCCGGAGGACTAGCGGGAGGGCGCCGTACCAAGAGACCCAGTACTTC. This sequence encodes CASSRRTSGRAPYQETQYF. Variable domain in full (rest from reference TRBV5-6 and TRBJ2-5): DAGVTQSPTHLIKTRGQQVTLRCSPKSGHDTVSWYQQALGQGPQFIFQYYEEEERQRGNFPDRFSGHQFPNYSSELNVNALLLGDSALYLCASSRRTSGRAPYQETQYFGPGTRLLVL.

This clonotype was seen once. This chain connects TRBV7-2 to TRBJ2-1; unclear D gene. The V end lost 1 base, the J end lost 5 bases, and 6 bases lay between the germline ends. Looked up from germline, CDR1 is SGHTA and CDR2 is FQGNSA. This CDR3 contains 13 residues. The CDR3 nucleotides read TGTGCCAGCAGCTTAGGTCACAACAATGAGCAGTTCTTC. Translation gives CASSLGHNNEQFF.

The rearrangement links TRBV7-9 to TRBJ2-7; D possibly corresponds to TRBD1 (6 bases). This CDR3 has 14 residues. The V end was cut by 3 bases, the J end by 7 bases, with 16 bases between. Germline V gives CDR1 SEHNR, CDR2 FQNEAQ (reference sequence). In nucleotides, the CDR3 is TGTGCCAGCAGCTTCCGGGACACCCTCCGGGAGCAGTACTTC. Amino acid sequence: CASSFRDTLREQYF.

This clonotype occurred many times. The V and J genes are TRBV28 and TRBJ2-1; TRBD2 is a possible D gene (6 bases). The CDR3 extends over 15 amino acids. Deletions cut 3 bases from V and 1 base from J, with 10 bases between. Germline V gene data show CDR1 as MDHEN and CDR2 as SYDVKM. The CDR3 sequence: CASSLGTPSYNEQFF. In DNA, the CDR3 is TGTGCCAGCAGTTTGGGGACTCCTTCCTACAATGAGCAGTTCTTC.

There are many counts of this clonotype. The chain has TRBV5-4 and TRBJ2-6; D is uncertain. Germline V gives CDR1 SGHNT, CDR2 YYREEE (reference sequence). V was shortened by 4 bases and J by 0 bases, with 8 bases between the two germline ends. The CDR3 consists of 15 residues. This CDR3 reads CASSTRSSGANVLTF. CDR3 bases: TGTGCCAGCAGCACCCGGAGCTCTGGGGCCAACGTCCTGACTTTC.

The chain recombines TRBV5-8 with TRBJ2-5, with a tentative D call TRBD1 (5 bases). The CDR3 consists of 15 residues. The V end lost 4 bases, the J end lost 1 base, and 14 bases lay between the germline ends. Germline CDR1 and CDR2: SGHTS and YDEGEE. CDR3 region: CASSQGTTSQETQYF. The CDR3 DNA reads TGTGCCAGCAGCCAGGGCACAACGTCCCAAGAGACCCAGTACTTC. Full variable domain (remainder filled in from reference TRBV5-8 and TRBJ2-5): EAGVTQSPTHLIKTRGQQATLRCSPISGHTSVYWYQQALGLGLQFLLWYDEGEERNRGNFPPRFSGRQFPNYSSELNVNALELEDSALYLCASSQGTTSQETQYFGPGTRLLVL.

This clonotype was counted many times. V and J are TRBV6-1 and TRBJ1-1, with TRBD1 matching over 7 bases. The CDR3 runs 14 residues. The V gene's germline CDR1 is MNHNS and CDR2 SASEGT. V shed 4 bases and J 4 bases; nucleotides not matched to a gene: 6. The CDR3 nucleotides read TGTGCCAGCAGTGCCGGGACAGCGAGCACTGAAGCTTTCTTT. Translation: CASSAGTASTEAFF.

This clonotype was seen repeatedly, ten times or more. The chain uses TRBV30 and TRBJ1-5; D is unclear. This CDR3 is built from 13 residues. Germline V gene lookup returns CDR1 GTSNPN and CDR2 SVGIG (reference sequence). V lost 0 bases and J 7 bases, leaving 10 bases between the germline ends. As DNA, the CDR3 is TGTGCCTGGAGTGTAGGGAGGAGCCAGCCCCAGCATTTT. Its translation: CAWSVGRSQPQHF.

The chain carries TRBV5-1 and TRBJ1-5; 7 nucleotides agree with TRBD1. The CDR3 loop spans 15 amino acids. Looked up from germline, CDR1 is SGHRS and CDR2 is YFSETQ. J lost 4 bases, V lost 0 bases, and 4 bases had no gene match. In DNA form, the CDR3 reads TGCGCCAGCAGCTTGGCGGGACAGCCTAATCAGCCCCAGCATTTT. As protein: CASSLAGQPNQPQHF.